This entry lists 15 T cell receptor beta chains sequenced from one sample in a study of T cells after yellow fever vaccination. MiXCR was run by TCRdb on the 5' RACE reads, yielding one entry per CDR3 protein. The sample has about 320,000 distinct CDR3 sequences, under 15% seen once. Sequences were derived from CD4+ T cells sorted from PBMCs, sampled 15 days after the yellow fever booster vaccination. Receptors originate from a man aged 18 to 29 who received the YFV17D yellow fever vaccine.

This clonotype was recorded many times. The chain combines TRBV7-2 with TRBJ2-7; TRBD2 agrees at 11 bases. The junction had 4 bases not matched to a gene; V was cut back by 6 bases and J by 9 bases. This CDR3 region has 12 residues. The germline V gene has CDR1 SGHTA and CDR2 FQGNSA. CDR3 sequence: CASSSGGAAQYF. CDR3 bases: TGTGCCAGCAGTAGCGGGGGGGCAGCGCAGTACTTC. The full variable domain, in which reference TRBV7-2 and TRBJ2-7 provide the parts outside the CDR3, is GAGVSQSPSNKVTEKGKDVELRCDPISGHTALYWYRQSLGQGLEFLIYFQGNSAPDKSGLPSDRFSAERTGGSVSTLTIQRTQQEDSAVYLCASSSGGAAQYFGPGTRLTVT.

The chain recombines TRBV29-1 with TRBJ2-3; 10 bases are a match to TRBD1. Germline V CDR1 and CDR2: SQVTM, ANQGSEA. Losses at the gene ends were 4 bases for V and 0 bases for J; bases not matched to a gene: 1. The CDR3 runs to 14 residues. The CDR3 region is CSVGQGASTDTQYF. Here the CDR3 DNA reads TGCAGCGTTGGACAGGGGGCGAGCACAGATACGCAGTATTTT.

This clonotype showed up many times. The chain combines TRBV7-3 with TRBJ2-3; 9 bases agree with TRBD2. The CDR3 is made up of 15 amino acids. Germline CDR1 SGHTA, CDR2 FQGTGA. J lost 6 bases, V lost 5 bases, and 9 bases had no gene match. CDR3 sequence: CASSPGLASGDTQYF. CDR3 in DNA: TGTGCCAGCAGCCCGGGACTAGCAAGCGGGGATACGCAGTATTTT.

The chain employs TRBV19 and TRBJ2-6; D not resolved. Trimming left V 6 bases short and J 0 bases short, with 6 bases between. This CDR3 comprises 14 residues. The germline gives CDR1 LNHDA, CDR2 SQIVND (reference sequence). The CDR3 DNA is TGTGCCAGTAGACCAATCTCTGGGGCCAACGTCCTGACTTTC. Translation: CASRPISGANVLTF.

This clonotype came up a few times. The rearrangement uses TRBV6-5 and TRBJ2-1; 15 positions agree with TRBD2. From germline, CDR1 is MNHEY and CDR2 SVGAGI. CDR3 length equals 18 residues. V lost 2 bases and J lost 4; bases outside the gene matches: 6. CDR3 nucleotides: TGTGCCAGCAGTTACCGGGGACTAGCGGGGGGTCCATACAATGAGCAGTTCTTC. This sequence encodes CASSYRGLAGGPYNEQFF.

This chain links TRBV6-2 or TRBV6-3 with TRBJ2-3; D call uncertain. Germline V gene data show CDR1 as MNHEY and CDR2 as SVGEGT. Trimming pared 7 bases from V and 3 bases from J, leaving 11 bases between. This CDR3 is built from 13 residues. The CDR3 here is CASTIDFTDTQYF. The CDR3 coding sequence is TGTGCCAGCACGATCGACTTTACAGATACGCAGTATTTT.

This clonotype was recorded many times. The CDR3 nucleotides read TGCAGCGTTTCCGGGACAGATACCTACGAGCAGTACGTC. Protein sequence: CSVSGTDTYEQYV. This chain connects TRBV29-1 to TRBJ2-7; TRBD1 matches 7 bases. V lost 5 bases and J lost 2; bases outside the gene matches: 6. Germline assignment: CDR1 SQVTM and CDR2 ANQGSEA. CDR3 length equals 13 residues.

This clonotype has only a few counts. The chain has TRBV6-2 or TRBV6-3 and TRBJ2-7, with 7 bases identical to TRBD1. CDR3 length: 14 residues. Germline values: CDR1 MNHEY, CDR2 SVGEGT. Trimming removed 5 bases from V and 9 bases from J; junction bases left unmatched: 13. The DNA of the CDR3 is TGTGCCAGCAGTCGGCGGACAGGTTTTGACTTGCAGTACGTC. Translating gives CASSRRTGFDLQYV.

V is TRBV18 and J is TRBJ1-6; 7 positions match TRBD1. The CDR3 is made up of 15 amino acids. With 3 bases clipped from V and 7 bases from J, the junction kept 6 bases outside the gene matches. Germline CDR1 reads KGHSH; CDR2 reads LQKENI. CDR3 protein: CASSPGQHENSPLHF. In DNA form, the CDR3 reads TGTGCCAGCTCACCGGGACAGCATGAGAATTCACCCCTCCACTTT. Together with reference TRBV18 and TRBJ1-6, the CDR3 gives the full variable domain: NAGVMQNPRHLVRRRGQEARLRCSPMKGHSHVYWYRQLPEEGLKFMVYLQKENIIDESGMPKERFSAEFPKEGPSILRIQQVVRGDSAAYFCASSPGQHENSPLHFGNGTRLTVT.

This clonotype was counted a few times. V and J are TRBV7-2 and TRBJ2-1; the match to TRBD2 covers 7 bases. The CDR3 has 15 residues. The germline gives CDR1 SGHTA, CDR2 FQGNSA. The V gene end was trimmed by 5 bases and the J gene end by 9 bases; junction bases not matched to a gene: 13. The CDR3: CASSPPAGEGIEQFF. DNA of the CDR3: TGTGCCAGCAGCCCGCCGGCGGGGGAGGGAATTGAGCAGTTCTTC.

This clonotype was seen a few times. The chain carries TRBV12-3 or TRBV12-4 and TRBJ2-2; D remains unclear. The CDR3 covers 14 residues. Trimming cost V 6 bases and J 6 bases, with 14 bases left between them. CDR3 sequence (DNA): TGTGCCAGCAGGCCTACTCTATGGTCCGGGGAGCTGTTTTTT. The encoded protein is CASRPTLWSGELFF.

This clonotype turned up a few times. The V call is TRBV21-1, the J call TRBJ1-5; TRBD1 is taken as the D call from the table, unchecked against the DNA. TRBV21-1 is a pseudogene segment. The CDR3 totals 21 residues. The DNA for the CDR3 is TGTGCCAGCAGCAAATACAGGGGGTATGGGACAGGGGAGGACAGCAATCAGCCCCAGCATTTT. Translating gives CASSKYRGYGTGEDSNQPQHF.

This clonotype was found a few times. The V and J genes are TRBV23-1 and TRBJ2-7, with 7 positions matching TRBD1. TRBV23-1 is recorded as an ORF, its role being uncertain. This CDR3 region has 13 residues. V lost 2 bases and J lost 4; bases outside the gene matches: 2. Written as DNA, the CDR3 is TGCGCCAGCAGTCAAGGCAGGGGGTACGAGCAGTACGTC. It translates to CASSQGRGYEQYV.

The chain recombines TRBV20-1 with TRBJ1-4; 9 bases line up with TRBD1. V shed 5 bases and J 6 bases; nucleotides not matched to a gene: 10. This CDR3 has 15 residues. Germline assignment: CDR1 DFQATT and CDR2 SNEGSKA (reference sequence). The CDR3 coding sequence is TGCAGTGCTCTACCAGGGACAGGGCGAGATGAAAAACTGTTTTTT. This translates into CSALPGTGRDEKLFF.

This chain connects TRBV20-1 to TRBJ2-1, with 12 bases identical to TRBD1. Germline loops: CDR1 DFQATT, CDR2 SNEGSKA (reference sequence). V shed 5 bases, J shed 8 bases, and the junction held 4 bases outside the gene matches. This CDR3 comprises 13 residues. Here the CDR3 reads CSARDRGHDEQFF. CDR3 nucleotide sequence: TGCAGTGCTCGGGACAGGGGGCACGATGAGCAGTTCTTC.